The sequence of this T cell receptor (beta chain) was determined in a study of cytomegalovirus exposure and HLA in healthy donors. At the level of the study: From about 180 million T cells, an earlier analysis saw approximately 120 million unique TCR beta sequences. Regarding the study as a whole: The study put under 200 TCR beta chains on its list as cytomegalovirus-associated. Among TCR sequences, most were rare, though some public TCRs appeared in many donors.

Comments on this clone: Its antigen is undetermined.

After removal of 5 bases from V and 1 base from J, the junction contained 5 bases not matched to a gene. Germline values: CDR1 LNHDA, CDR2 SQIVND (reference sequence). The CDR3 is made up of 14 amino acids. Both 60 Vbeta primers and 13 Jbeta primers went into the PCR. Clones were read by immunoSEQ multiplex PCR, and TCRdb kept only the in-frame ones, dropping some. The repertoire holds 60,000 to 70,000 clones, with about three quarters as singletons. The chain is built from TRBV19 and TRBJ2-7; 7 bases match TRBD2. The TCR originated in a man in his fifties or sixties in good health and CMV-seropositive. Sequencing was carried out using PBMCs. CDR3 DNA sequence: TGTGCCAGTAGTCTTAGCGGGTCATCCTACGAGCAGTACTTC. This encodes CASSLSGSSYEQYF.